A selection of T cell receptor beta chains follows, all from one sample in a study of shared clonotypes between healthy human individuals. Libraries were prepared by immunoSEQ multiplex PCR; TCRdb keeps only in-frame clonotypes and omits some of them. The sample carries around 2,000,000 clones, 85% to 95% recorded once. The specimen sequenced was naive CD4+ T cells sorted from blood. These receptors all stem from a man between 18 and 35 years old in good health. The CDR3 runs from the conserved cysteine through the conserved F or W. Fields, in order: CDR3 DNA, CDR3 protein, D gene, V gene, CDR3 length, J gene, clone size. A D gene is named only where the DNA matches it firmly. Rows give clone size only sometimes, using once, few, many, or a class for an expanded clone.

DNA: TGTGCCAGCTGGGAGGGAGCCAGGGGTGAAGCTTTCTTT; CDR3: CASWEGARGEAFF; D: -; V: TRBV6-6; length: 13; J: TRBJ1-1; size: -
DNA: TGTGCCAGCAGCACGGACAAGAGGGGTACGCAGTATTTT; CDR3: CASSTDKRGTQYF; D: -; V: TRBV25-1; length: 13; J: TRBJ2-3; size: -
DNA: TGCGCCAGCAGCCTGTACTCAGGGGGTGGCTACACCTTC; CDR3: CASSLYSGGGYTF; D: TRBD1; V: TRBV5-1; length: 13; J: TRBJ1-2; size: -
DNA: TGTGCCAGCAGTCACGGGCTAGCGGGAGGGGAAGAGCAGTACTTC; CDR3: CASSHGLAGGEEQYF; D: TRBD2; V: TRBV6-6; length: 15; J: TRBJ2-7; size: -
DNA: TGTGCCAGCAGCCCTGGGACAAATCAGCCCCAGCATTTT; CDR3: CASSPGTNQPQHF; D: -; V: TRBV7-2; length: 13; J: TRBJ1-5; size: -
DNA: TGTGCCAGCAGCGTAGGCCCGGGGACCGGGGAGCTGTTTTTT; CDR3: CASSVGPGTGELFF; D: -; V: TRBV9; length: 14; J: TRBJ2-2; size: -
DNA: TGTGCCAGCAGTGAGACAGTTAACTATGGCTACACCTTC; CDR3: CASSETVNYGYTF; D: -; V: TRBV2; length: 13; J: TRBJ1-2; size: -
DNA: TGTGCAAGTCGCTTAGCGCTAGGACTAGCGGGAGAAACAAGTTCCTACAATGAGCAGTTCTTC; CDR3: CASRLALGLAGETSSYNEQFF; D: -; V: TRBV12-2; length: 21; J: TRBJ2-1; size: once
DNA: TGTGCCAGCAGTTACCGGGGGAGCTCCTACGAGCAGTACTTC; CDR3: CASSYRGSSYEQYF; D: -; V: TRBV6-5; length: 14; J: TRBJ2-7; size: few
DNA: TGTGCCAGCAGTTTATCTACAGCTGGAAACACCATATATTTT; CDR3: CASSLSTAGNTIYF; D: -; V: TRBV28; length: 14; J: TRBJ1-3; size: -
DNA: TGTGCCAGCAGCCCGGGGCCCTCAGGCTATGGCTACACCTTC; CDR3: CASSPGPSGYGYTF; D: -; V: TRBV7-2; length: 14; J: TRBJ1-2; size: -
DNA: TGTGCCAGCAGTCCGGGGCAGACCAATCAGCCCCAGCATTTT; CDR3: CASSPGQTNQPQHF; D: -; V: TRBV6-4; length: 14; J: TRBJ1-5; size: once
DNA: TGCGCCAGCAGCCAAGATCGGCCCTTGGGTATGGGGATGAACACTGAAGCTTTCTTT; CDR3: CASSQDRPLGMGMNTEAFF; D: -; V: TRBV4-1; length: 19; J: TRBJ1-1; size: -
DNA: TGTGCCAGCAGAGGGGGACACCCATTGAGCGAGCAGTACTTC; CDR3: CASRGGHPLSEQYF; D: -; V: TRBV6-1; length: 14; J: TRBJ2-7; size: -
DNA: TGTGCCAGCAGTGACCAGGGAAGGAAGAACGAGCAGTACTTC; CDR3: CASSDQGRKNEQYF; D: -; V: TRBV6-1; length: 14; J: TRBJ2-7; size: -
DNA: TGCGCCAGCAGCGAGACCGGGCTCCAAAGGGCGGCGAACACTGAAGCTTTCTTT; CDR3: CASSETGLQRAANTEAFF; D: -; V: TRBV5-1; length: 18; J: TRBJ1-1; size: -
DNA: TGTGCCAGCTCACCACCCACATCAAGCGTCGAGCAGTACTTC; CDR3: CASSPPTSSVEQYF; D: -; V: TRBV18; length: 14; J: TRBJ2-7; size: -
DNA: TGTGCCAGCTCACCAAGGGGCGTCTCTGGCAACACCATATATTTT; CDR3: CASSPRGVSGNTIYF; D: -; V: TRBV18; length: 15; J: TRBJ1-3; size: -
DNA: TGTGCCAGCAGCTTAGAGGTCGGTTCCTCCTACGAGCAGTACTTC; CDR3: CASSLEVGSSYEQYF; D: -; V: TRBV7-6; length: 15; J: TRBJ2-7; size: once
DNA: TGTGCCAGCAGTCTGGGCCCGGGACAGCACTATGGCTACACCTTC; CDR3: CASSLGPGQHYGYTF; D: TRBD1; V: TRBV28; length: 15; J: TRBJ1-2; size: -
DNA: TGTGCCTGGAGCCACCAGGGGGCGCTCGGGAAGGGGACCGGGGAGCTGTTTTTT; CDR3: CAWSHQGALGKGTGELFF; D: TRBD1; V: TRBV30; length: 18; J: TRBJ2-2; size: -
DNA: TGTGCCAGCAGCTTTAGTACAGAGACCCAGTACTTC; CDR3: CASSFSTETQYF; D: -; V: TRBV7-9; length: 12; J: TRBJ2-5; size: -
DNA: TGCGCCAGCAGGGCGCTAGCGGTGAGCACAGATACGCAGTATTTT; CDR3: CASRALAVSTDTQYF; D: TRBD2; V: TRBV5-1; length: 15; J: TRBJ2-3; size: -
DNA: TGTGCCAGTAACGAACCGGGGCTGCAAAAGGACACCATATATTTT; CDR3: CASNEPGLQKDTIYF; D: -; V: TRBV19; length: 15; J: TRBJ1-3; size: -
DNA: TGTGCCAGCAGTCCCGGGACGGCAAAAGAGACCCAGTACTTC; CDR3: CASSPGTAKETQYF; D: -; V: TRBV6-5; length: 14; J: TRBJ2-5; size: -
DNA: TGTGCCAGCAGCTTGTCCCTAGCGGGAGGGGAAGAGACCCAGTACTTC; CDR3: CASSLSLAGGEETQYF; D: TRBD2; V: TRBV5-4; length: 16; J: TRBJ2-5; size: -
DNA: TGTGCCAGCAGTGAAAGCGGGTGGTACTATAGCAATCAGCCCCAGCATTTT; CDR3: CASSESGWYYSNQPQHF; D: -; V: TRBV6-1; length: 17; J: TRBJ1-5; size: -
DNA: TGCGCCAGCAGCTCAGCGGGATCCTACGAGCAGTACTTC; CDR3: CASSSAGSYEQYF; D: TRBD2; V: TRBV5-1; length: 13; J: TRBJ2-7; size: -
DNA: TGCGCCAGCAGCTTGGGGGACAGCCCTTACGAGCAGTACTTC; CDR3: CASSLGDSPYEQYF; D: TRBD1; V: TRBV5-1; length: 14; J: TRBJ2-7; size: -
DNA: TGTGCCAGCAGTGGTCCTTACAGGGGTAACTATGGCTACACCTTC; CDR3: CASSGPYRGNYGYTF; D: TRBD1; V: TRBV28; length: 15; J: TRBJ1-2; size: once
DNA: TGTGCCAGCAGCTTGGCCACGTCAGTTGATCAGCCCCAGCATTTT; CDR3: CASSLATSVDQPQHF; D: -; V: TRBV5-6; length: 15; J: TRBJ1-5; size: once
DNA: TGTGCCAGCAGCTTAGTGGCGGGAGGAGGCACTGAAGCTTTCTTT; CDR3: CASSLVAGGGTEAFF; D: -; V: TRBV7-8; length: 15; J: TRBJ1-1; size: -
DNA: TGTGCCAGCAGCTTAACACCAGGACGCGACATTCAGTACTTC; CDR3: CASSLTPGRDIQYF; D: -; V: TRBV7-2; length: 14; J: TRBJ2-4; size: -
DNA: TGTGCCAGCAGCTTTCAGGGGAGCACTGAAGCTTTCTTT; CDR3: CASSFQGSTEAFF; D: -; V: TRBV5-4; length: 13; J: TRBJ1-1; size: -
DNA: TGTGCCAGCAGCGCCATCTCTGGGGCCAACGTCCTGACTTTC; CDR3: CASSAISGANVLTF; D: -; V: TRBV7-2; length: 14; J: TRBJ2-6; size: -